The subject of this entry is one T cell receptor (beta chain). No cognate antigen has been identified for it. No base quality information exists; no much larger clone differs at one position. The protocol used for the library was the immunoSEQ multiplex PCR assay. To provide template for TCR sequencing, every sample had RNA extracted and reverse transcribed into cDNA. SuperScript III was used to make first-strand cDNA, primed with a 2:1 mix of oligo-dT and random hexamers. A synthetic immune receptor repertoire was used to measure amplification bias, and any remaining bias was corrected computationally. Regarding the original processing steps: Raw reads were preprocessed to remove errors, and CDR3 was defined according to IMGT conventions as the region from the conserved cysteine to phenylalanine. Clonality was computed as 1 minus the Shannon entropy, with the entropy normalized by log2 of the number of productive unique TCRs. CD4 or CD8 identity of scalp clones was inferred by cross-referencing scalp TCRbeta sequences with sorted blood CD4 and CD8 repertoires. TCRdb limited this immuneACCESS table to in-frame rearrangements with V and J called. A share of clones is missing; checked studies link under half to unresolved V genes, and the rest is unexplained. From that table come the V and J calls and clone size; the DNA was used to work out D and trimming. For this sample there are under 200,000 clones; 60% to 75% appear just once. The ten largest clones take up 13% to 15% of the sample.

In the paper's terms, the time point label means: 20 to 30 weeks on oral tofacitinib. Read against the paper, the sample's treatment or condition label means: oral pan-JAK inhibitor, 5-10 mg twice daily. Lesional scalp punch biopsies and peripheral blood were collected from alopecia areata patients. PBMCs were separated by density centrifugation and stained for CD3, CD4 and CD8, after which CD4+ and CD8+ T cells were sorted on a FACSAria. This sample was taken from a study of CD8+ T cells in alopecia areata (dated by TCRdb to about 2018). About the study as a whole: Treated patients were enrolled in an open-label pilot trial of oral tofacitinib, 5 to 10 mg twice daily, for moderate-to-severe alopecia areata. Patients stayed on tofacitinib for 6 to 18 months and then had 6 months of follow-up off drug so that delayed response and recurrence could be assessed. For the treated patients, the SALT score, which quantifies what percentage of scalp surface area is affected, served as the measure of disease severity. In both human patients and the C3H/HeJ mouse model, the study applied high-throughput TCRbeta sequencing to look at T cell clonal expansion in alopecia areata. On the human side, TCRbeta sequencing was run on scalp tissue and on sorted CD4+ and CD8+ peripheral blood T cells from healthy controls and from alopecia areata patients with either patchy or totalis/universalis disease. Biopsies were taken from tofacitinib-treated patients at baseline and at 4 and 24 weeks of treatment, and a later scalp biopsy was taken in several of the tofacitinib-treated patients. Clonality in the scalp was compared among normal scalp (n=4), patchy alopecia areata scalp (n=8), and alopecia totalis/universalis scalp (n=8). RNA came from the PAXgene miRNA kit for fixed scalp, the miRNeasy kit for PBMCs, and the RNeasy kit for mouse skin. immunoSEQ multiplex PCR using 35 Vbeta forward primers and 13 Jbeta reverse primers was used to amplify TCRbeta CDR3 regions.

Overall study outcomes, separate from this receptor: Tofacitinib significantly decreased scalp clonality and the number of expanded CD8+ clones among the top 100 scalp clones. Higher clonality and more expanded CD8+ clones were observed in lesional scalp than in normal scalp, particularly in alopecia totalis/universalis, a finding suggestive of antigenic drive. TCR sequences shared between patients were less clear than in mice, possibly partly because of HLA diversity in the patient population. The treated cohort was small, with a single nonresponder, so links between baseline CD8+ expansion and response need larger studies. Resident alphabeta T cells in normal human skin are also sequenced, complicating scalp TCR repertoire analysis, unlike mouse skin dominated by gammadelta T cells. Many expanded lesional clones were found to persist in scalp and blood during tofacitinib treatment, and relapse after treatment cessation may be partly explained by this persistence.

The material was CD4+ T cells sorted from blood, obtained at week 24, from a patient treated with tofacitinib. This TCR was recovered from a human donor with alopecia areata.

The DNA is TGTGCCAGCAGCCCAAAACTAGTTGCGGGCACAGATACGCAGTATTTT. It is translated as CASSPKLVAGTDTQYF. The chain joins TRBV7-9 to TRBJ2-3; the best D guess is TRBD2, with 5 bases matching. Per the germline V gene (reference sequence), SEHNR is the CDR1 and FQNEAQ is the CDR2. Deletion took 5 bases off V and 1 base off J, with a span of 16 bases between the germline ends. Including cysteine and phenylalanine, the CDR3 has 16 amino acids. Left in the record is the CDR3 DNA by itself, 48 bases read in frame from the first base.